This TCR beta chain comes out of a study of beta chain features in type 1 diabetes. Points from the study as a whole: TCRB CDR3s from Type 1 diabetes patients were moderately but significantly shorter in all four CD4+ subsets.

Remarks on this clone: The target antigen is unknown.

The CDR3 is 13 amino acids. V lost 4 bases to trimming and J lost 5 bases; unmatched junction nucleotides: 4. Germline V gene data show CDR1 as MNHNY and CDR2 as SVGAGI (reference sequence). The isolated RNA, all of it, was reverse transcribed, so expressed TCRB transcripts were what got sequenced. The protocol was immunoSEQ multiplex PCR, while the TCRdb copy is restricted to in-frame clones and leaves out a portion. This sample has under 150,000 clones, with approximately 52% found just once. V is TRBV6-6 and J is TRBJ2-7, with 8 bases lining up with TRBD1. The sequence came from a man aged 18-30 years in good health. The source material was Tregs from blood. This chain's CDR3 is CASSLRDRHEQYF. For the CDR3, the DNA is TGTGCCAGCAGTTTGAGGGACAGGCACGAGCAGTACTTC.